Listed below are T cell receptor beta chains from one sample, sequenced in a study of T-cell reconstitution after alpha-beta-depleted transplantation in children. TCRdb re-called the PCR reads through MiXCR, storing one row per CDR3 protein. The sample shows nearly 350,000 distinct CDR3 sequences, 15% to 20% of them seen only once. Sequences were derived from PBMCs, mostly from graft donor cells, sampled 360 days after TCRalphabeta/CD19-depleted stem cell transplant. These receptors were obtained from a male patient aged 2 to 10 who had a stem cell transplant for acute lymphoblastic leukemia, so the T cells may come from the graft donor. Both conserved end residues are part of each CDR3. The D gene is left open where the match is weak. Clone size is stated in some rows and not others, as once, few, many or a class when expanded.

V,size,D,CDR3
TRBV19,-,-,CASSMDRNYGYTF
TRBV12-3/TRBV12-4,-,-,CASRRDSLSGANVLTF
TRBV7-6,-,TRBD1,CASSNRDRAPSGANVLTF
TRBV6-1,-,-,CASTSPGRPHGGYTF
TRBV5-6,-,-,CASSLADAAGLLRTEAFF
TRBV4-1,few,-,CASSQGPGQGAKNIQYF
TRBV30,-,TRBD1,CAWGPGQGIFTEAFF
TRBV15,few,-,CATSSPRAQNYNEQFF
TRBV12-3/TRBV12-4,-,-,CASSLTSYGYTF
TRBV20-1,-,-,CSAREGGRSQETQYF
TRBV4-3,-,-,CASSQDPEGPSYEQYF
TRBV4-2,-,-,CARGPAVLSYNEQFF
TRBV4-3,-,TRBD2,CASSLWTSGRGYEQYF
TRBV15,few,-,CATSREGGGFDEQYF
TRBV4-1,-,-,CASSQDLGALNEKLFF
TRBV10-3,-,-,CAISESGNTGELFF
TRBV12-3/TRBV12-4,-,-,CASSFGSGYEQYF
TRBV9,-,TRBD1,CASSVRTGFNEQFF
TRBV4-3,-,TRBD1,CASSHTGVGETQYF
TRBV4-3,-,-,CASSLGPYSGNTIYF
TRBV6-5,few,TRBD1,CASSYTPGQDPGRQYF
TRBV12-3/TRBV12-4,few,-,CASRTHGVGANVLTF
TRBV6-5,many,-,CASQGPSNEQFF
TRBV7-2,few,-,CASSRPPSRSGNTIYF
TRBV12-3/TRBV12-4,few,-,CASTTGMPGNTIYF
TRBV12-3/TRBV12-4,few,-,CASRAQQGSNQPQHF
TRBV18,-,TRBD2,CASSPPGLAGVGEQFF
TRBV5-1,-,-,CASSPDGHTGELFF
TRBV5-1,-,TRBD2,CASSSSSGDGAYEQYF
TRBV14,few,-,CASSQVRWDTQYF
TRBV4-3,few,TRBD2,CASSQEETSWSNEQFF
TRBV6-5,few,TRBD2,CASSYERGAYEQYF
TRBV5-4,-,TRBD1,CASSWQGVDTQYF
TRBV5-1,few,TRBD1,CASSRDREGYEQYF
TRBV30,many,TRBD1,CAWSVGTGGRTFF
TRBV10-3,many,-,CAISESGGNTGELFF
TRBV12-3/TRBV12-4,many,-,CASSLNSFTEAFF